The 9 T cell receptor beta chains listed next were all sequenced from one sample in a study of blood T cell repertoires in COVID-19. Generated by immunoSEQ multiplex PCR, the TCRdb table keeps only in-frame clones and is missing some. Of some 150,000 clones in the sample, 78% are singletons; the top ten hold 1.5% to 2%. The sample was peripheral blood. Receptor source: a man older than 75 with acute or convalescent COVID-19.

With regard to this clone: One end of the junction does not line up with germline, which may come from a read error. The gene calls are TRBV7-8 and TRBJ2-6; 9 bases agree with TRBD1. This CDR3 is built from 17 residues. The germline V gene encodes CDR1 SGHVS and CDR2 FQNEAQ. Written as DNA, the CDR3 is TGTGCCAGCCGCTTACGGGACAGGGTACCTGGGGCCAACGTCCTGACTTTC. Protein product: CASRLRDRVPGANVLTF.

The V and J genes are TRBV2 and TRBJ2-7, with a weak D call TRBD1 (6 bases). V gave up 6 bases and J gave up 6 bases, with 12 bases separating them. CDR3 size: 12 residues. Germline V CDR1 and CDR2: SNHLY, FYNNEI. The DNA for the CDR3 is TGTGCCAGCAGAAGGGACACGGCCGAGCAGTACGTC. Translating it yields CASRRDTAEQYV.

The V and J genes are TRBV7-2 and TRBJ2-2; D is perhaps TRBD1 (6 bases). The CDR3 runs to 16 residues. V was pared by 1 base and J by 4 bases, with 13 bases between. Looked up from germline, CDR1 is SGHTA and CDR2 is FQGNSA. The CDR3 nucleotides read TGTGCCAGCAGCTTAGTAGGGGGTTACGGCACCGGGGAGCTGTTTTTT. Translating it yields CASSLVGGYGTGELFF.

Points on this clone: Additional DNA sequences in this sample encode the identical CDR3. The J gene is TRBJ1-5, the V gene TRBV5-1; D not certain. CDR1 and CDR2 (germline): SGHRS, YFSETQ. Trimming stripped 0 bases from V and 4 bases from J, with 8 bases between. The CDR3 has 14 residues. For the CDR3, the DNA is TGCGCCAGCAGCTTGGGACAACCTAATCAGCCCCAGCATTTT. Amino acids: CASSLGQPNQPQHF.

The CDR3 protein is CASSPEGVPNYGYTF. CDR3 in DNA: TGTGCCAGCAGCCCAGAGGGGGTACCTAACTATGGCTACACCTTC. The chain couples TRBV7-9 to TRBJ1-2; D perhaps matches TRBD1 (6 bases). Germline-derived CDR1 and CDR2 are SEHNR and FQNEAQ (reference sequence). The CDR3 loop spans 15 amino acids. V gave up 5 bases and J gave up 0 bases, with 13 bases separating them. Combining the CDR3 with reference TRBV7-9 and TRBJ1-2 gives the whole variable domain DTGVSQNPRHKITKRGQNVTFRCDPISEHNRLYWYRQTLGQGPEFLTYFQNEAQLEKSRLLSDRFSAERPKGSFSTLEIQRTEQGDSAMYLCASSPEGVPNYGYTFGSGTRLTVV.

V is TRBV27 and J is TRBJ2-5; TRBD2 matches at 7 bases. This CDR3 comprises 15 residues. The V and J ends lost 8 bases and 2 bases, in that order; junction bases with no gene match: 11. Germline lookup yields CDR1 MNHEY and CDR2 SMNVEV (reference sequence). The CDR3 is CASARLAELQETQYF. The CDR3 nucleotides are TGTGCCAGCGCCCGGCTAGCGGAGTTACAAGAGACCCAGTACTTC.

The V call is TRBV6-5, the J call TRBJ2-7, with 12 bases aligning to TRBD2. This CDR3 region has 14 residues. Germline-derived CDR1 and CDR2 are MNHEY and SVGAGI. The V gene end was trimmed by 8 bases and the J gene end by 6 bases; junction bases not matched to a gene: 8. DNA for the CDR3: TGTGCCAGCGGACGGACTAGCGGGGAGGTCGAGCAGTACTTC. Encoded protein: CASGRTSGEVEQYF.

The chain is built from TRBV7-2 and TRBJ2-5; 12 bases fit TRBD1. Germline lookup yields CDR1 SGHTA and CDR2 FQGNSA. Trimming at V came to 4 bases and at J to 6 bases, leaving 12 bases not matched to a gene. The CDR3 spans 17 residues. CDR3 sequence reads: CASSSSSGTGGWKTQYF. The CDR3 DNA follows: TGTGCCAGCAGCTCCTCATCCGGGACAGGGGGCTGGAAGACCCAGTACTTC.

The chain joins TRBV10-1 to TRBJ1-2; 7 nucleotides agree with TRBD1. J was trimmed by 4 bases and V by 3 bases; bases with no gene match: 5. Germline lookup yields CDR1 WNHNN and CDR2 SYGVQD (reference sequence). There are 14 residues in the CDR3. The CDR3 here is CASSETWDSYGYTF. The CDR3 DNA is TGCGCCAGCAGTGAAACTTGGGACAGCTATGGCTACACCTTC.